The following is a T cell receptor beta chain sequence with its context. This clone was seen more than once but under ten times. Its cognate antigen has yet to be identified. No clone much larger than this one lies a single base away; base qualities are absent. This sample was included in a study of control samples from healthy donors and cancer patients (dated by TCRdb to the early 2020s). The method was the immunoSEQ multiplex PCR assay. As stored in TCRdb, this immuneACCESS dataset retains in-frame rearrangements with V and J assigned. A fraction of the clones does not appear; measured against another copy, unresolved V genes explain less than half of the discrepancy, and the remainder lacks a known reason. The table for this sample lists some 130,000 clones; about nine tenths of them were counted only once. Roughly 8% of the sample is held by the ten biggest clonotypes. The CDR3 runs 16 residues from the cysteine to the phenylalanine. CDR3 DNA only is kept here, 48 bases in frame from base 1. Looking up the germline V gene yields CDR1 WSHSY and CDR2 SAAADI. Relative to germline, V is 2 bases shorter and J is 8 bases shorter, with 16 bases between their ends.

Sequences were obtained from PBMCs. In this chain, TRBV10-2 is recombined with TRBJ1-6, and TRBD1 may be the D gene, going by 5 matching bases. This clonotype was obtained from a man aged 50 or older with head and neck cancer. The DNA is as follows: TGCGCCAGCAGTGAGCCCCTCTGGGGACGGGATTCACCCCTCCACTTT. Protein translation: CASSEPLWGRDSPLHF.